The 31 T cell receptor beta chains in this list originate from one sample, sequenced in a study of identical twins. TCRdb redid the calling of the 5' RACE reads with MiXCR, one entry per CDR3 protein. Among under 900,000 distinct CDR3 sequences listed, 9% to 15% were seen once. These same data were also listed under a study on yellow fever vaccine responses in identical twins.

Sequenced material: PBMCs. The receptors originated from a woman younger than 30 in good health.

The sample holds a few counts of this clonotype. The chain has TRBV7-8 and TRBJ2-5, with D maybe TRBD2 (6 bases). Trimming removed 1 base from V and 1 base from J, with 16 bases in between. CDR1 is SGHVS and CDR2 is FQNEAQ in the germline V gene. The CDR3 covers 17 residues. CDR3 sequence (DNA): TGTGCCAGCAGCTTAGGGTTTGCGGGGCGGATCCAAGAGACCCAGTACTTC. Translating it yields CASSLGFAGRIQETQYF. Supplemented by reference TRBV7-8 and TRBJ2-5, the full variable domain reads GAGVSQSPRYKVAKRGQDVALRCDPISGHVSLFWYQQALGQGPEFLTYFQNEAQLDKSGLPSDRFFAERPEGSVSTLKIQRTQQEDSAVYLCASSLGFAGRIQETQYFGPGTRLLVL.

In its sample, this clonotype was seen many times. The chain joins TRBV12-3 or TRBV12-4 to TRBJ2-7, with TRBD1 matching over 7 bases. This CDR3 contains 14 residues. V trimming: 5 bases; J trimming: 4 bases; junction bases outside the gene matches: 8. CDR3 in DNA: TGTGCCAGCAGTCCTGGGCAGGGGGAGTACGAGCAGTACTTC. Residues: CASSPGQGEYEQYF.

This clonotype was found a few times. V usage is TRBV2 and J usage is TRBJ2-2; D gene ambiguous. CDR3 size: 13 residues. The ends were cut back, 3 bases at V and 3 bases at J, with 5 bases in the middle. From germline, CDR1 is SNHLY and CDR2 FYNNEI. CDR3 amino acids: CASSDTYTGELFF. The CDR3, as DNA: TGTGCCAGCAGTGACACCTACACCGGGGAGCTGTTTTTT.

The chain carries TRBV12-3 or TRBV12-4 and TRBJ2-1; TRBD1 or TRBD2 may be the D gene (5 bases each). The ends were cut back, 6 bases at V and 0 bases at J, with 15 bases in the middle. This CDR3 is built from 16 residues. The CDR3 is CASSKGPTSSYNEQFF. Written as DNA, the CDR3 is TGTGCCAGCAGCAAGGGACCTACGAGCTCCTACAATGAGCAGTTCTTC.

A few counts support this clonotype. The rearrangement links TRBV29-1 to TRBJ2-1, with 10 positions matching TRBD2. The V gene's germline CDR1 is SQVTM and CDR2 ANQGSEA. The CDR3 consists of 17 residues. After removal of 0 bases from V and 9 bases from J, the junction contained 14 bases not matched to a gene. CDR3: CSVEDSASGSSRGEQFF. The CDR3 DNA follows: TGCAGCGTTGAAGATTCGGCTAGCGGGAGTTCCCGGGGTGAGCAGTTCTTC.

Only one count was recorded for this clonotype. The V call is TRBV3-1, the J call TRBJ2-7, with a tentative D call TRBD2 (5 bases). CDR1 is LGHDT, CDR2 YNNKEL, per germline (reference sequence). The V end lost 1 base, the J end lost 4 bases, and 11 bases lay between the germline ends. This CDR3 contains 14 residues. The CDR3 spells CASSQGTPGYEQYF. CDR3 DNA: TGTGCCAGCAGCCAAGGGACCCCGGGATACGAGCAGTACTTC.

The J gene is TRBJ1-2, the V gene TRBV27; D call uncertain. The V end lost 5 bases, the J end lost 4 bases, and 11 bases lay between the germline ends. The germline V gene encodes CDR1 MNHEY and CDR2 SMNVEV (reference sequence). The CDR3 length is 13 residues. The chain's CDR3 is CASSPPNGYGYTF. The CDR3 DNA is TGTGCCAGCAGTCCACCGAATGGCTATGGCTACACCTTC.

In this sample, this clonotype turned up a few times. This chain links TRBV5-1 with TRBJ2-4; D gene unclear. Trimming removed 2 bases from V and 8 bases from J, with 14 bases in between. The CDR3 spans 14 residues. Germline V gene lookup returns CDR1 SGHRS and CDR2 YFSETQ. The chain's CDR3 is CASSLGPPGDIQYF. CDR3 bases: TGCGCCAGCAGCTTAGGACCACCTGGGGACATTCAGTACTTC.

This clonotype was found a few times. V is TRBV29-1 and J is TRBJ1-2, with D possibly being TRBD1 (6 bases). Trimming cost V 7 bases and J 6 bases, with 15 bases left between them. Germline V gives CDR1 SQVTM, CDR2 ANQGSEA. The CDR3 sequence is 12 residues long. In nucleotides, the CDR3 is TGCAGCGCTAGAGGACAGTCAGATGGCTACACCTTC. As protein: CSARGQSDGYTF. Full variable domain (rest looked up from reference TRBV29-1 and TRBJ1-2): SAVISQKPSRDICQRGTSLTIQCQVDSQVTMMFWYRQQPGQSLTLIATANQGSEATYESGFVIDKFPISRPNLTFSTLTVSNMSPEDSSIYLCSARGQSDGYTFGSGTRLTVV.

This clonotype was observed a few times. The rearrangement links TRBV5-5 to TRBJ1-1, with TRBD1 as a possible D gene (5 bases). V was clipped by 0 bases and J by 8 bases, with 11 bases between them. Looked up from germline, CDR1 is SGHKS and CDR2 is YYEKEE (reference sequence). This CDR3 region has 13 residues. The CDR3 is CASSLVFGGEAFF. CDR3 in DNA: TGTGCCAGCAGCTTGGTTTTTGGGGGAGAAGCTTTCTTT.

This clonotype was seen a few times. The chain joins TRBV6-1 to TRBJ1-2, with D hard to call. V lost 1 base and J lost 8, with 17 bases in between. This CDR3 contains 15 residues. CDR1 MNHNS and CDR2 SASEGT come from the germline V gene. As DNA, the CDR3 is TGTGCCAGCAGTGAAGAAACCGGGATACTGGGCGGCTACACCTTC. Its protein product is CASSEETGILGGYTF.

This clonotype has at least ten counts. The rearrangement uses TRBV29-1 and TRBJ1-2; D uncertain. In germline, CDR1 is SQVTM, CDR2 ANQGSEA. V was clipped by 6 bases and J by 2 bases, with 7 bases between them. The CDR3 has 11 amino acids. CDR3 sequence (DNA): TGCAGCGTCACAGAGAACTATGGCTACACCTTC. Its translation: CSVTENYGYTF.

The table lists this clonotype with a few counts. The chain employs TRBV11-2 and TRBJ1-1; 9 nucleotides agree with TRBD1. The V gene end was trimmed by 8 bases and the J gene end by 6 bases; junction bases not matched to a gene: 7. From germline, CDR1 is SGHAT and CDR2 FQNNGV. There are 13 residues in the CDR3. The CDR3 sequence: CASGRQGVAEAFF. In DNA form, the CDR3 reads TGTGCCAGCGGGAGACAGGGGGTGGCTGAAGCTTTCTTT. The full variable domain, its missing parts supplied by reference TRBV11-2 and TRBJ1-1, is EAGVAQSPRYKIIEKRQSVAFWCNPISGHATLYWYQQILGQGPKLLIQFQNNGVVDDSQLPKDRFSAERLKGVDSTLKIQPAKLEDSAVYLCASGRQGVAEAFFGQGTRLTVV.

The chain uses TRBV11-3 and TRBJ2-5; 8 bases are shared with TRBD2. This CDR3 has 16 amino acids. The V gene end was trimmed by 4 bases and the J gene end by 2 bases; junction bases not matched to a gene: 9. Germline values: CDR1 SGHNT, CDR2 YENEEA. The CDR3 loop is CASSSTTTSGQETQYF. DNA for the CDR3: TGTGCCAGCAGCTCGACAACCACTAGCGGACAAGAGACCCAGTACTTC.

The chain links TRBV10-2 to TRBJ1-6, with D maybe TRBD1 (5 bases). Germline V CDR1 and CDR2: WSHSY, SAAADI. There are 15 residues in the CDR3. V lost 4 bases, J lost 5 bases, and 12 bases lay in between. CDR3 loop: CASSAVLGDNSPLHF. CDR3 bases: TGCGCCAGCAGTGCGGTGCTAGGGGATAATTCACCCCTCCACTTT.

Many counts were recorded for this clonotype. The chain carries TRBV24-1 and TRBJ1-6, with no clear D. From germline, CDR1 is KGHDR and CDR2 SFDVKD. This CDR3 has 12 amino acids. Deletions cut 3 bases from V and 7 bases from J, with 3 bases between. In DNA form, the CDR3 reads TGTGCCACCAGTGATGGGAATTCACCCCTCCACTTT. Translating gives CATSDGNSPLHF.

This clonotype was seen ten or more times. The chain has TRBV6-5 and TRBJ2-1; TRBD2 agrees at 12 bases. CDR3 length: 15 amino acids. Germline trimming cut 4 bases from V and 7 bases from J; bases unmatched to any gene: 5. From germline, CDR1 is MNHEY and CDR2 SVGAGI. CDR3 DNA: TGTGCCAGCAGTTTCCTAGCGGGGGGGGGGAATGAGCAGTTCTTC. Translated: CASSFLAGGGNEQFF.

The sample holds a few counts of this clonotype. This chain uses TRBV6-5 with TRBJ2-7; D possibly corresponds to TRBD2 (6 bases). V lost 2 bases and J lost 3, with 11 bases in between. Germline V gives CDR1 MNHEY, CDR2 SVGAGI. There are 14 residues in the CDR3. The chain's CDR3 is CASSYRDSNYEQYF. The CDR3 DNA sequence: TGTGCCAGCAGTTACCGGGACTCCAACTACGAGCAGTACTTC.

This chain links TRBV9 with TRBJ2-7, with TRBD2 matching over 10 bases. J gave up 7 bases and V 0 bases, and 7 bases lay outside the gene matches. CDR1 and CDR2 from the germline V gene are SGDLS and YYNGEE. This CDR3 comprises 15 residues. In nucleotides, the CDR3 is TGTGCCAGCAGCGTAGGACTAGCGGGCCGTGAGGAGCAGTACTTC. The encoded protein is CASSVGLAGREEQYF. The entire variable domain, with the rest obtained from reference TRBV9 and TRBJ2-7, is as follows: DSGVTQTPKHLITATGQRVTLRCSPRSGDLSVYWYQQSLDQGLQFLIQYYNGEERAKGNILERFSAQQFPDLHSELNLSSLELGDSALYFCASSVGLAGREEQYFGPGTRLTVT.

In this sample, this clonotype turned up a few times. The chain has TRBV9 and TRBJ1-1, with TRBD1 matching 8 bases. Looked up from germline, CDR1 is SGDLS and CDR2 is YYNGEE. With 3 bases clipped from V and 5 bases from J, the junction kept 6 bases outside the gene matches. The CDR3 sequence is 14 residues long. CDR3 nucleotides: TGTGCCAGCAGCGGACAGGGGTGGAGGACTGAAGCTTTCTTT. This translates into CASSGQGWRTEAFF. Drawing the rest from reference TRBV9 and TRBJ1-1, the complete variable domain is DSGVTQTPKHLITATGQRVTLRCSPRSGDLSVYWYQQSLDQGLQFLIQYYNGEERAKGNILERFSAQQFPDLHSELNLSSLELGDSALYFCASSGQGWRTEAFFGQGTRLTVV.

This clonotype was seen a handful of times. This rearrangement joins TRBV6-1 to TRBJ2-7; D unresolved. The length of the CDR3 is 15 residues. The germline V gene has CDR1 MNHNS and CDR2 SASEGT. V lost 1 base and J 2 bases, leaving 12 bases between the germline ends. CDR3 residues: CASSEVWESPYEQYF. The CDR3 nucleotides read TGTGCCAGCAGTGAAGTGTGGGAATCCCCCTACGAGCAGTACTTC.

The chain has TRBV6-2 or TRBV6-3 and TRBJ2-7; no reliable D call. V lost 6 bases and J 2 bases, leaving 11 bases between the germline ends. CDR1 MNHEY and CDR2 SVGEGT come from the germline V gene. This CDR3 has 13 residues. This chain's CDR3 is CASRLDPTYEQYF. CDR3 bases: TGTGCCAGCAGGTTGGACCCAACCTACGAGCAGTACTTC.

This clonotype was observed a handful of times. V gene TRBV15 combines with J gene TRBJ2-1; D is perhaps TRBD2 (5 bases). Looked up from germline, CDR1 is LNHNV and CDR2 is YYDKDF (reference sequence). The CDR3 loop spans 13 amino acids. The ends were cut back, 0 bases at V and 12 bases at J, with 12 bases in the middle. CDR3 amino acids: CATSRDLARGQFF. The CDR3 DNA reads as TGTGCCACCAGCAGAGATCTGGCCCGGGGGCAGTTCTTC.

The rearrangement uses TRBV6-1 and TRBJ2-1, with TRBD1 as a possible D gene (6 bases). The CDR3 is made up of 15 amino acids. Germline values: CDR1 MNHNS, CDR2 SASEGT. Trimming took 6 bases from V and 0 from J, leaving 12 bases between them. The CDR3 region has the DNA TGTGCCAGCAGAACACAGGGTCTCTCCTACAATGAGCAGTTCTTC. Translation: CASRTQGLSYNEQFF.

This clonotype occurred many times. This chain uses TRBV14 with TRBJ2-1; D not certain. The CDR3 contains 13 residues. V was trimmed by 5 bases and J by 9 bases, leaving 14 bases between them. The germline V gene has CDR1 SGHDN and CDR2 FVKESK. CDR3 DNA sequence: TGTGCCAGCAGCTACCTAGGTGCGGCTGAGCAGTTCTTC. Protein sequence: CASSYLGAAEQFF. The full variable domain, with the rest looked up from reference TRBV14 and TRBJ2-1, is EAGVTQFPSHSVIEKGQTVTLRCDPISGHDNLYWYRRVMGKEIKFLLHFVKESKQDESGMPNNRFLAERTGGTYSTLKVQPAELEDSGVYFCASSYLGAAEQFFGPGTRLTVL.

The rearrangement uses TRBV10-3 and TRBJ2-4; 8 bases align to TRBD1. V was pared by 3 bases and J by 2 bases, with 9 bases of the junction left unmatched. This CDR3 region has 17 residues. Per germline, CDR1 ENHRY and CDR2 SYGVKD. The CDR3 coding sequence is TGTGCCATCAGTGACTCGAGAGACAGGGGACCCAAAAACATTCAGTACTTC. It yields the protein CAISDSRDRGPKNIQYF.

CDR3 DNA: TGTGCCAGCAGCCAAGACGTAGCGAACGTAGAGACCCAGTACTTC. Translation gives CASSQDVANVETQYF. V and J are TRBV3-1 and TRBJ2-5; TRBD2 might be the D (5 bases). CDR1 is LGHDT, CDR2 YNNKEL, per germline (reference sequence). Trimming removed 0 bases at V and 4 bases at J, with 12 bases between. The CDR3 has 15 amino acids.

Many counts were recorded for this clonotype. The chain couples TRBV7-2 to TRBJ2-7; D possibly corresponds to TRBD2 (6 bases). V was cut by 5 bases and J by 3 bases, with 17 bases left in between. This CDR3 has 15 residues. CDR1 and CDR2 from the germline V gene are SGHTA and FQGNSA. The CDR3 loop is CASSRAGTLIYEQYF. The CDR3 nucleotides read TGTGCCAGCAGCAGAGCCGGGACTTTAATCTACGAGCAGTACTTC.

The chain joins TRBV7-8 to TRBJ2-1; 12 nucleotides agree with TRBD2. Germline V gene lookup returns CDR1 SGHVS and CDR2 FQNEAQ. J gave up 7 bases and V 4 bases, and 5 bases lay outside the gene matches. This CDR3 has 15 amino acids. The CDR3 reads CASSWATSGRNEQFF. The CDR3 DNA follows: TGTGCCAGCAGCTGGGCGACTAGCGGGAGAAATGAGCAGTTCTTC. The complete variable domain, with remaining parts taken from reference TRBV7-8 and TRBJ2-1, reads GAGVSQSPRYKVAKRGQDVALRCDPISGHVSLFWYQQALGQGPEFLTYFQNEAQLDKSGLPSDRFFAERPEGSVSTLKIQRTQQEDSAVYLCASSWATSGRNEQFFGPGTRLTVL.

This chain joins TRBV3-1 and TRBJ2-2, with 12 bases lining up with TRBD2. The CDR3 runs to 16 residues. CDR1 is LGHDT and CDR2 is YNNKEL in the germline V gene (reference sequence). With 0 bases clipped from V and 9 bases from J, the junction kept 5 bases outside the gene matches. CDR3 nucleotide sequence: TGTGCCAGCAGCCAAGAGTCGGGACTAGCGGGTAGGGAGCTGTTTTTT. It translates to CASSQESGLAGRELFF.

The chain has TRBV28 and TRBJ1-1; D gene uncertain. V shed 2 bases and J shed 4 bases, with 8 bases lying between them. The CDR3 runs 13 residues. The V gene's germline CDR1 is MDHEN and CDR2 SYDVKM. Here the CDR3 reads CASSLGISTEAFF. The CDR3 bases are TGTGCCAGCAGTTTAGGTATAAGCACTGAAGCTTTCTTT.